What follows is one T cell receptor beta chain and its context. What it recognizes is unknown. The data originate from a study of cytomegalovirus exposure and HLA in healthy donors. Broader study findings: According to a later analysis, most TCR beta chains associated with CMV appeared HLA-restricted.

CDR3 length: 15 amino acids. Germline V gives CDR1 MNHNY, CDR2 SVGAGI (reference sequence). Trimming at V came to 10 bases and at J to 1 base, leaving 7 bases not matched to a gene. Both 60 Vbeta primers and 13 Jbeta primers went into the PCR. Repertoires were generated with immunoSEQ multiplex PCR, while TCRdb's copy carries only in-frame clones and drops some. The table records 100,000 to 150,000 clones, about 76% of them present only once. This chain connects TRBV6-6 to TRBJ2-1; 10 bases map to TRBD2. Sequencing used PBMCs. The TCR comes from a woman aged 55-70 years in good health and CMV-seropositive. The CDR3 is CATQGLADSYNEQFF. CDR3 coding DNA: TGTGCCACCCAAGGACTAGCGGATTCCTACAATGAGCAGTTCTTC.